This T cell receptor (beta chain) was captured by sequencing in a study of beta chain features in type 1 diabetes. Broader study findings: Sequencing the cDNA could make cells with high TCR expression show up more than they should.

This clone turned up a few times. Its antigen is still unknown. The ends lost 3 bases at V and 2 bases at J; junction bases unmatched: 3. CDR3 size: 15 residues. The germline V gene has CDR1 SGHNT and CDR2 YYREEE (reference sequence). All of the isolated RNA was reverse transcribed, so expressed TCRB transcripts were sequenced. Sequenced by immunoSEQ multiplex PCR; TCRdb stores in-frame clones only, minus some. The table includes 600,000 to 650,000 clones, 15% to 19% detected once. V is TRBV5-4 and J is TRBJ1-4, with 8 positions matching TRBD1. This clonotype originated in a man aged 18 to 35 in good health. Sequencing was carried out using naive CD4+ T cells from blood. The CDR3 nucleotides read TGTGCCAGCAGCTCCGCAGGGGGCACTAATGAAAAACTGTTTTTT. It specifies CASSSAGGTNEKLFF.